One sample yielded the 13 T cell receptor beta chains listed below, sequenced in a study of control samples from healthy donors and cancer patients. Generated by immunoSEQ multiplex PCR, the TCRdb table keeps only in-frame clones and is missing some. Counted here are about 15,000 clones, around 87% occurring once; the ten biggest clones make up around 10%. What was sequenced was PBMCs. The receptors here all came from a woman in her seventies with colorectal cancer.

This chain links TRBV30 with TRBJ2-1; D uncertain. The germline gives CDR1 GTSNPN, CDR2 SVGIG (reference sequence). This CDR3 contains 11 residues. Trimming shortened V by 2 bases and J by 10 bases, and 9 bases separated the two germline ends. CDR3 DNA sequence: TGTGCCTGGAGTCAAGGCCAGGAGCAGTTCTTC. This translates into CAWSQGQEQFF.

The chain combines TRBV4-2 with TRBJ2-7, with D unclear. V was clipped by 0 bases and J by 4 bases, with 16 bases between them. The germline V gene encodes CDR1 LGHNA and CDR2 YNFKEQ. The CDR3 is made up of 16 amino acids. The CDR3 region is CASSQELVPPRYEQYF. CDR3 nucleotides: TGTGCCAGCAGCCAAGAGTTAGTACCACCCCGATACGAGCAGTACTTC.

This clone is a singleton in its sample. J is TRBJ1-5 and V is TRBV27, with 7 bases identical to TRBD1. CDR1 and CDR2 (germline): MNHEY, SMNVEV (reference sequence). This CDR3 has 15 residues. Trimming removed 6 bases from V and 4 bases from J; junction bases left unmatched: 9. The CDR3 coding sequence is TGTGCCAGCAGCCCCGGGACAGTTAGGAATCAGCCCCAGCATTTT. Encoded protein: CASSPGTVRNQPQHF.

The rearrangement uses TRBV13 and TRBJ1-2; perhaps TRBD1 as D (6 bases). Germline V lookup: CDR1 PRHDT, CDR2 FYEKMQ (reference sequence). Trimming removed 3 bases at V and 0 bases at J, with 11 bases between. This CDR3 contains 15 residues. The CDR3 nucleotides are TGTGCCAGCAGCTTTGACAGGCGAACTAACTATGGCTACACCTTC. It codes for CASSFDRRTNYGYTF. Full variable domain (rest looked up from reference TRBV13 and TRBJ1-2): AAGVIQSPRHLIKEKRETATLKCYPIPRHDTVYWYQQGPGQDPQFLISFYEKMQSDKGSIPDRFSAQQFSDYHSELNMSSLELGDSALYFCASSFDRRTNYGYTFGSGTRLTVV.

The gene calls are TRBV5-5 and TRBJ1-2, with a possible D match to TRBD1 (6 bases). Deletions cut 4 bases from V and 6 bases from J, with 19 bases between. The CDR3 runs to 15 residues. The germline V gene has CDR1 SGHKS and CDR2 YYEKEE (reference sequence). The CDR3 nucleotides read TGTGCCAGCAGCGGGGGCGGGGGACTGTTGGATGGCTACACCTTC. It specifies CASSGGGGLLDGYTF.

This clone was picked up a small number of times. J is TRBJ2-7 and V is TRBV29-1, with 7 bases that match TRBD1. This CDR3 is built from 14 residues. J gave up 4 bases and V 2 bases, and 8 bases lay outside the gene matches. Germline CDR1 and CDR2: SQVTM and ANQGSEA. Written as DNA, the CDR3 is TGCAGCGTTGAAATTCGGGACAGAGGTTACGAGCAGTACTTC. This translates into CSVEIRDRGYEQYF.

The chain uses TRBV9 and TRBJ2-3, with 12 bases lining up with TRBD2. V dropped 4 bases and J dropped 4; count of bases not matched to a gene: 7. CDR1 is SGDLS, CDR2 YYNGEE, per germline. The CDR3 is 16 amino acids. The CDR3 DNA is TGTGCCAGCAGCCCCCTAGCGGGGGGGCCTGCAGATACGCAGTATTTT. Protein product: CASSPLAGGPADTQYF.

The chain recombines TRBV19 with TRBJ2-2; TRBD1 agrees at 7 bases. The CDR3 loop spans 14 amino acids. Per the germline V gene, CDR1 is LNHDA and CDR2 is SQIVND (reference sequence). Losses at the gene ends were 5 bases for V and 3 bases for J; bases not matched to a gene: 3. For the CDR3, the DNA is TGTGCCAGTAGTGGGGACAGATACACCGGGGAGCTGTTTTTT. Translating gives CASSGDRYTGELFF.

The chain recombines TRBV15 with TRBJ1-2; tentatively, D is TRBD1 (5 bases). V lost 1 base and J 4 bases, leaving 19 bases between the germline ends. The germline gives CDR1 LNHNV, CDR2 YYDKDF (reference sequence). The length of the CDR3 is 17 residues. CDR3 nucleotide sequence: TGTGCCACCAGCAGAGGCCTGGGGCAGGCCAGAGGCTATGGCTACACCTTC. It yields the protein CATSRGLGQARGYGYTF. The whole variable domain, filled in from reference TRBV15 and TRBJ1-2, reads DAMVIQNPRYQVTQFGKPVTLSCSQTLNHNVMYWYQQKSSQAPKLLFHYYDKDFNNEADTPDNFQSRRPNTSFCFLDIRSPGLGDTAMYLCATSRGLGQARGYGYTFGSGTRLTVV.

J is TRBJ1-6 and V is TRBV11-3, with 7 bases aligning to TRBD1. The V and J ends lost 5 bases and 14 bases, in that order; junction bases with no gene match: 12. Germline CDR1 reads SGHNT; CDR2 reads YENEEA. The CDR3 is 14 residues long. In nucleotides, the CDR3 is TGTGCCAGCAGCCGAGAGGGGGCGGATTGGGCCCTCCACTTT. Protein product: CASSREGADWALHF.

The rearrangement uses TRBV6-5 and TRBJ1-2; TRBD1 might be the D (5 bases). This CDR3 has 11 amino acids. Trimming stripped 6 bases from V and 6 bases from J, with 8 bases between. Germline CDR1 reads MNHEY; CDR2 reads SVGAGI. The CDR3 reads CASRRGNGYTF. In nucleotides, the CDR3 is TGTGCCAGCAGGCGGGGGAATGGCTACACCTTC.

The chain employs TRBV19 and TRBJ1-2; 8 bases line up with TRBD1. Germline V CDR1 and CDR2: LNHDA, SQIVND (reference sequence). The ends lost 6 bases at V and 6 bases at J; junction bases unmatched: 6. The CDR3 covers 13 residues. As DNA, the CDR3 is TGTGCCAGTAGCCCCAGGGGGCTAAATGGCTACACCTTC. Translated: CASSPRGLNGYTF.

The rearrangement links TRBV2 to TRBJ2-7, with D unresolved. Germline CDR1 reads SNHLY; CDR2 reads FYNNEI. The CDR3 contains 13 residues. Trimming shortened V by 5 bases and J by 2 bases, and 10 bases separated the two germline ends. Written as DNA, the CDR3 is TGTGCCAGCAGTTCGGATGTAACCTACGAGCAGTACTTC. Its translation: CASSSDVTYEQYF.